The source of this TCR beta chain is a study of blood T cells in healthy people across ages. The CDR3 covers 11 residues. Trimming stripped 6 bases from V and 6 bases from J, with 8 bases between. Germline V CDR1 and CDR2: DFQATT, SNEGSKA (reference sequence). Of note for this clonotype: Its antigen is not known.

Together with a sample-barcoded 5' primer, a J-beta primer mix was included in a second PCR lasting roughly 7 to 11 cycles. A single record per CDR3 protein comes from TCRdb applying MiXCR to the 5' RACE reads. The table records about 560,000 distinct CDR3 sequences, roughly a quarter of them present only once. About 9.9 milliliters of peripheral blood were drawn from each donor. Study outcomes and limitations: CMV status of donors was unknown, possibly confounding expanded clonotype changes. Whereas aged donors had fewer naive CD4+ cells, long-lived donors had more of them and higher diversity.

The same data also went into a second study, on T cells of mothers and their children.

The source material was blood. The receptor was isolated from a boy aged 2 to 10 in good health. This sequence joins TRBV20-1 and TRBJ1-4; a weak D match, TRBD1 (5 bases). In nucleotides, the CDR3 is TGCAGTGCGGGGGTGGATGAAAAACTGTTTTTT. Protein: CSAGVDEKLFF.